A selection of T cell receptor beta chains follows, all from one sample in a study of blood T cell repertoires in COVID-19. The data were produced by immunoSEQ multiplex PCR, yet TCRdb's version contains in-frame clones alone and is incomplete. The sample shows approximately 40,000 clones, around nine tenths of them seen only once. Sample: peripheral blood. These receptors all stem from a human donor in a cohort sampled during active COVID-19. Both conserved end residues are part of each CDR3. A D gene is named only where the DNA matches it firmly. Size is omitted from some rows. Given values are once, few, many or a class for expanded clones.

d_call j_call v_call clone_size cdr3_aa cdr3_nt
- TRBJ2-7 TRBV7-9 - CASSLGSSYGEQYF TGTGCCAGCAGCTTAGGGAGTAGCTACGGAGAGCAGTACTTC
TRBD1 TRBJ1-5 TRBV27 once CATSRDRGWPQHF TGTGCCACCTCACGGGACAGGGGATGGCCCCAGCATTTT
- TRBJ1-5 TRBV3-1/TRBV3-2 - CASSQDTRSNQPQHF TGTGCCAGCAGCCAAGACACCAGGAGCAATCAGCCCCAGCATTTT
- TRBJ2-2 TRBV11-2 - CASSLFSANTGELFF TGTGCCAGCAGCTTATTTTCCGCGAACACCGGGGAGCTGTTTTTT
TRBD2 TRBJ2-2 TRBV13 - CASSPVIAGENTGELFF TGTGCCAGCAGCCCAGTCATAGCGGGGGAAAACACCGGGGAGCTGTTTTTT
TRBD1 TRBJ1-6 TRBV5-8 - CASSGDRSGSPLHF TGTGCCAGCAGCGGGGACAGATCGGGTTCACCCCTCCACTTT
- TRBJ1-4 TRBV6-5 - CASRQGATNEKLFF TGTGCCAGCAGACAGGGCGCAACTAATGAAAAACTGTTTTTT
TRBD1 TRBJ2-7 TRBV27 - CASSFRGQWDEQYF TGTGCCAGCAGTTTCAGGGGGCAGTGGGACGAGCAGTACTTC
- TRBJ1-6 TRBV14 - CASSQDPGGVWSPLHF TGTGCCAGCAGCCAAGATCCGGGGGGCGTATGGTCACCCCTCCACTTT
- TRBJ2-7 TRBV4-1 - CASSQDSGAMGYEQYF TGCGCCAGCAGCCAAGATTCAGGGGCTATGGGCTACGAGCAGTACTTC
- TRBJ2-7 TRBV7-8 - CASSLGLRPYEQYF TGTGCCAGCAGCCTAGGACTACGACCCTACGAGCAGTACTTC
- TRBJ1-5 TRBV5-1 - CASSLPQHF TGCGCCAGCAGCCTCCCCCAGCATTTT
TRBD1 TRBJ2-3 TRBV19 few CASSRFTGGTDTQYF TGTGCCAGTAGTAGGTTCACAGGGGGCACAGATACGCAGTATTTT
TRBD1 TRBJ2-2 TRBV3-1/TRBV3-2 - CASSQGPGQDYTGELFF TGTGCCAGCAGCCAAGGACCGGGACAGGATTACACCGGGGAGCTGTTTTTT
TRBD2 TRBJ2-3 TRBV5-1 - CASSTGLAGVGDTQYF TGCGCCAGCAGCACAGGACTAGCGGGGGTTGGAGATACGCAGTATTTT
TRBD2 TRBJ2-7 TRBV6-5 - CASSPRGESSYEQYF TGTGCCAGCAGCCCCCGGGGGGAGAGCTCCTACGAGCAGTACTTC
TRBD2 TRBJ2-3 TRBV7-9 once CASSPLSSGGAADTQYF TGTGCCAGCAGCCCCCTCTCTAGCGGGGGGGCCGCAGATACGCAGTATTTT
TRBD1 TRBJ1-1 TRBV3-1/TRBV3-2 - CASSQDGTANTEAFF TGTGCCAGCAGCCAAGATGGGACAGCGAACACTGAAGCTTTCTTT
TRBD2 TRBJ2-1 TRBV25-1 - CASSEYEGLAGVYNEQFF TGTGCCAGCAGTGAATATGAGGGACTAGCGGGGGTCTACAATGAGCAGTTCTTC
- TRBJ1-3 TRBV18 - CASSQAQGSGNTIYF TGTGCCAGCTCACAAGCACAGGGATCTGGAAACACCATATATTTT
TRBD1 TRBJ1-2 TRBV6-1 - CASSERGQGVAGYTF TGTGCCAGCAGTGAAAGAGGGCAGGGGGTGGCTGGCTACACCTTC
TRBD2 TRBJ2-2 TRBV28 once CASSRTSGGASLRELFF TGTGCCAGCAGCCGGACTAGCGGGGGGGCCAGTTTGAGGGAGCTGTTTTTT
- TRBJ2-7 TRBV12-3/TRBV12-4 - CASTPRNSYEQYF TGTGCCAGCACCCCCAGGAACTCCTACGAGCAGTACTTC
- TRBJ1-2 TRBV5-4 - CASSSKLGGYTF TGTGCCAGCAGCTCCAAATTGGGCGGCTACACCTTC
- TRBJ1-1 TRBV6-4 once CASSDSRRATEAFF TGTGCCAGCAGTGACTCGAGAAGAGCCACTGAAGCTTTCTTT
TRBD2 TRBJ2-1 TRBV19 - CASSIGGLAGEQFF TGTGCCAGTAGTATAGGGGGACTAGCGGGGGAGCAGTTCTTC
TRBD2 TRBJ2-1 TRBV4-1 - CASSPVVGRGGRDEQFF TGCGCCAGCAGCCCGGTGGTAGGTCGGGGGGGCCGCGATGAGCAGTTCTTC
TRBD1 TRBJ2-6 TRBV19 - CASSIGTGESGANVLTF TGTGCCAGTAGTATAGGGACAGGGGAGAGTGGGGCCAACGTCCTGACTTTC
TRBD2 TRBJ2-7 TRBV10-3 - CAIRGTSGVYEQYF TGTGCCATCAGGGGGACTAGCGGGGTGTACGAGCAGTACTTC
TRBD1 TRBJ2-7 TRBV6-6 - CASRGLQQGAEQYF TGTGCCAGCAGAGGCCTTCAACAGGGGGCCGAGCAGTACTTC
TRBD2 TRBJ2-3 TRBV9 - CASSVSAGGTDTQYF TGTGCCAGCAGCGTATCAGCGGGGGGCACAGATACGCAGTATTTT
- TRBJ1-4 TRBV10-3 - CAISDGERENEKLFF TGTGCCATCAGTGATGGGGAGAGGGAAAATGAAAAACTGTTTTTT
- TRBJ1-3 TRBV7-6 - CASSLIQATARPSGNTIYF TGTGCCAGCAGCTTAATCCAGGCGACAGCCCGGCCCTCTGGAAACACCATATATTTT
- TRBJ1-2 TRBV6-5 once CASSYTRWGDYGYTF TGTGCCAGCAGCTACACGCGATGGGGCGACTATGGCTACACCTTC
- TRBJ1-1 TRBV2 - CASSAGQYSEAFF TGTGCCAGCAGTGCCGGACAATACTCTGAAGCTTTCTTT